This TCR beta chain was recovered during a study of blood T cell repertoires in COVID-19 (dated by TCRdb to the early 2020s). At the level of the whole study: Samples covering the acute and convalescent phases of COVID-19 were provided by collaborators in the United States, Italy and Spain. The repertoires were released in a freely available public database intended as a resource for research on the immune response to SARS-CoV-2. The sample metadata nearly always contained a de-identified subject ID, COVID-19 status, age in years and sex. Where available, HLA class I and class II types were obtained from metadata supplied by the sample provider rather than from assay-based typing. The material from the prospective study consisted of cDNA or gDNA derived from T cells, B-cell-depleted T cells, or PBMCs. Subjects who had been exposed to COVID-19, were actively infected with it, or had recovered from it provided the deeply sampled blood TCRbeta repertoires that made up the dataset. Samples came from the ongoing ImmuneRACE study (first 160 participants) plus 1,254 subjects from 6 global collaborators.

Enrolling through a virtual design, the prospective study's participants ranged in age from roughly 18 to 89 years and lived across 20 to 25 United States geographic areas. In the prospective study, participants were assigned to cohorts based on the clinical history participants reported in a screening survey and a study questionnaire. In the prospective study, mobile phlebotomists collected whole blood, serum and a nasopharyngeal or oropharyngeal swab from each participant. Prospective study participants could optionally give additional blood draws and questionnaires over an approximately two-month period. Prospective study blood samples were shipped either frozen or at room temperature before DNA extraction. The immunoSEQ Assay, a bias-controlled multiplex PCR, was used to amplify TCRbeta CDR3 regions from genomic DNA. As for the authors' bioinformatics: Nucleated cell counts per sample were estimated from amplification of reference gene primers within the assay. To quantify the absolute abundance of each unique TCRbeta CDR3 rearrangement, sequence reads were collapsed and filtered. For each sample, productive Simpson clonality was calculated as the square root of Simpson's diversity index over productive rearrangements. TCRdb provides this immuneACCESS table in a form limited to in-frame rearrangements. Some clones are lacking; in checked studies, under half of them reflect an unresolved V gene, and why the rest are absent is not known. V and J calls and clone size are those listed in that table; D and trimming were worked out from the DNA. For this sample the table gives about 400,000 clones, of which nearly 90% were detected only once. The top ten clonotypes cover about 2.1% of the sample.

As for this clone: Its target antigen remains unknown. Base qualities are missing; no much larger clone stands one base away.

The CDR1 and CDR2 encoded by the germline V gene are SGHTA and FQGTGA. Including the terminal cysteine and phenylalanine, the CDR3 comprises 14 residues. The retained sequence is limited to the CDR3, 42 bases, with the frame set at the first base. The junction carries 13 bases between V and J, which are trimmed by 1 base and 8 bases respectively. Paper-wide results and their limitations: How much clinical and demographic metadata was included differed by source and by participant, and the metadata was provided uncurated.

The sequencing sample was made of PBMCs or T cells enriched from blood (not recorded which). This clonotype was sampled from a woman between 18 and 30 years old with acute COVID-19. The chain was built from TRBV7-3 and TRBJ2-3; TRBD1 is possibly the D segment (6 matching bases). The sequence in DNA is TGTGCCAGCAGCTTAAGGCCAGGGGCAGGTACGCAGTATTTT. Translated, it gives CASSLRPGAGTQYF.